One and the same sample provided the 10 T cell receptor beta chains below, sequenced in a study of regulatory T cells in long-lasting Graves disease. As to time point: newly diagnosed GD, antithyroid drugs for less than 3 months. PBMC-extracted RNA yielded the TCR library. HTBI primers from iRepertoire and Arm-PCR of CDR3 regions yielded the TCR beta libraries. From the multiplex PCR reads, TCRdb called clonotypes with MiXCR, one entry per CDR3 protein. The data show some 240,000 distinct CDR3 sequences, roughly a fifth seen once. In addition, the sample was reused for a study of T cells in Graves' hyperthyroidism and ophthalmopathy.

The specimen was peripheral blood mononuclear cells (PBMCs), collected at new diagnosis, from a patient treated with antithyroid drugs. These receptors all come from a woman younger than 45 with Graves disease.

This clonotype was seen ten or more times. V usage is TRBV5-1 and J usage is TRBJ2-1, with D perhaps matching TRBD2 (6 bases). The CDR3 covers 13 residues. V lost 4 bases and J 6 bases, leaving 11 bases between the germline ends. CDR1 and CDR2 from the germline V gene are SGHRS and YFSETQ. CDR3 DNA sequence: TGCGCCAGCAGCCGTATGGGAGGCAATGAGCAGTTCTTC. It is translated as CASSRMGGNEQFF.

This clonotype was seen at least ten times. The chain joins TRBV19 to TRBJ1-2; D is perhaps TRBD1 (5 bases). The germline V and J ends were trimmed by 3 bases and 7 bases, with 15 bases remaining between them. The CDR3 is made up of 14 amino acids. Per the germline V gene, CDR1 is LNHDA and CDR2 is SQIVND (reference sequence). The chain's CDR3 is CASSILQGLAGYTF. The CDR3 region has the DNA TGTGCCAGTAGTATTCTCCAGGGTCTGGCTGGCTACACCTTC.

This clonotype was seen repeatedly, ten times or more. This chain links TRBV12-3 or TRBV12-4 with TRBJ2-7; 9 nucleotides agree with TRBD1. CDR3 length: 14 residues. Trimming removed 3 bases from V and 6 bases from J; junction bases left unmatched: 6. This chain's CDR3 is CASSFGQGTAEQYF. As DNA, the CDR3 is TGTGCCAGCAGTTTTGGACAGGGGACGGCCGAGCAGTACTTC.

The sample holds many counts of this clonotype. V gene TRBV2 combines with J gene TRBJ2-1; TRBD1 matches 7 bases. The CDR3 spans 14 residues. With V trimmed by 6 bases and J by 5 bases, 7 bases remained unmatched. Germline V gene sequence: CDR1 SNHLY, CDR2 FYNNEI. The CDR3 bases are TGTGCCAGCAGAACTACCGGACAGGACAATGAGCAGTTCTTC. Protein sequence: CASRTTGQDNEQFF. Using reference TRBV2 and TRBJ2-1 for the parts outside the CDR3, the full variable domain is EPEVTQTPSHQVTQMGQEVILRCVPISNHLYFYWYRQILGQKVEFLVSFYNNEISEKSEIFDDQFSVERPDGSNFTLKIRSTKLEDSAMYFCASRTTGQDNEQFFGPGTRLTVL.

This clonotype was picked up many times. This chain uses TRBV4-2 with TRBJ1-5, with 8 bases matching TRBD1. V lost 5 bases and J lost 4; bases outside the gene matches: 13. The CDR3 has 17 residues. Germline V gene sequence: CDR1 LGHNA, CDR2 YNFKEQ. CDR3 DNA sequence: TGTGCCAGCAGCGGACGAGGGAGGACAGGGCGGAATCAGCCCCAGCATTTT. Translation: CASSGRGRTGRNQPQHF.

This sequence joins TRBV14 and TRBJ2-7; TRBD2 aligns across 7 bases. This CDR3 spans 15 amino acids. CDR1 is SGHDN, CDR2 FVKESK, per germline. The V gene end was trimmed by 4 bases and the J gene end by 2 bases; junction bases not matched to a gene: 8. The CDR3 DNA sequence: TGTGCCAGCAGCCCCCCAGGGAGGGCGCCCTACGAGCAGTACTTC. It codes for CASSPPGRAPYEQYF.

This clonotype was seen at least ten times. This chain links TRBV7-2 with TRBJ1-1, with 8 nucleotides matching TRBD1. V shed 1 base and J 8 bases; nucleotides not matched to a gene: 9. The CDR3 has 15 residues. Germline V gene data show CDR1 as SGHTA and CDR2 as FQGNSA. The CDR3 loop is CASSLGLTGDTEAFF. CDR3 sequence (DNA): TGTGCCAGCAGCTTAGGACTGACAGGGGATACGGAAGCTTTCTTT.

As concerns this clonotype: A read error likely explains this, since a far larger clone differs by one base. The rearrangement uses TRBV3-1 and TRBJ2-5; D not certain. Germline-derived CDR1 and CDR2 are LGHDT and YNNKEL (reference sequence). CDR3 length: 12 amino acids. CDR3 sequence reads: CANSPPQETQYF. The CDR3 DNA is TGTGCCAACAGCCCCCCCCAAGAGACCCAGTACTTC.

V usage is TRBV28 and J usage is TRBJ1-5; D remains ambiguous. The CDR3 covers 13 residues. V gave up 8 bases and J gave up 5 bases, with 13 bases separating them. Germline CDR1 and CDR2: MDHEN and SYDVKM. CDR3 coding DNA: TGTGCCAGCCACTCCGGGTTCGATCAGCCCCAGCATTTT. It translates to CASHSGFDQPQHF.

This clonotype was observed many times. The rearrangement uses TRBV29-1 and TRBJ1-2, with 11 bases aligning to TRBD1. In germline, CDR1 is SQVTM, CDR2 ANQGSEA. V trimming: 4 bases; J trimming: 8 bases; junction bases outside the gene matches: 9. This CDR3 is 14 amino acids long. The CDR3 DNA follows: TGCAGCGTTGGTTCGGGACAGGGGGGAGGAGGCTACACCTTC. It is translated as CSVGSGQGGGGYTF.